These 8 T cell receptor beta chains were sequenced from one sample in a study of Ad26.COV2.S vaccination and SARS-CoV-2 variants. Libraries were prepared by immunoSEQ multiplex PCR; TCRdb keeps only in-frame clonotypes and omits some of them. The sample yields some 400,000 clones, about 88% seen once. Described treatment: 15 to 20 received Ad26.COV2.S at low or high dose, single or two shots; about five received placebo; per-sample allocation not given. The samples date from day 63 after the first vaccine or placebo injection. The specimen was peripheral blood, collected in a trial of Ad26.COV2.S vaccine versus placebo. The receptors originated from a person between 18 and 60 years old who received the Ad26.COV2.S COVID-19 vaccine or a placebo.

The V gene is TRBV19, the J gene TRBJ2-3, with TRBD2 identical over 8 bases. This CDR3 has 16 amino acids. The ends lost 5 bases at V and 2 bases at J; junction bases unmatched: 9. Germline CDR1 is LNHDA and CDR2 is SQIVND (reference sequence). The DNA of the CDR3 is TGTGCCAGTAGTGTTCTGACGGGAGGGTTCACAGATACGCAGTATTTT. It yields the protein CASSVLTGGFTDTQYF. The variable domain in full, completed from reference TRBV19 and TRBJ2-3, reads DGGITQSPKYLFRKEGQNVTLSCEQNLNHDAMYWYRQDPGQGLRLIYYSQIVNDFQKGDIAEGYSVSREKKESFPLTVTSAQKNPTAFYLCASSVLTGGFTDTQYFGPGTRLTVL.

The J gene is TRBJ2-2, the V gene TRBV2; 9 nucleotides align to TRBD1. CDR1 is SNHLY, CDR2 FYNNEI, per germline. V shed 2 bases, J shed 7 bases, and the junction held 8 bases outside the gene matches. The CDR3 runs to 16 residues. The DNA of the CDR3 is TGTGCCAGCAGTGAACAGGGACAGGGTGGATTCGGGGAGCTGTTTTTT. It is translated as CASSEQGQGGFGELFF.

This clone was detected a few times. This chain links TRBV5-1 with TRBJ1-1; 8 bases are shared with TRBD1. The junction had 6 bases not matched to a gene; V was cut back by 0 bases and J by 5 bases. The CDR3 spans 15 residues. Germline V gene lookup returns CDR1 SGHRS and CDR2 YFSETQ. Written as DNA, the CDR3 is TGCGCCAGCAGCTTGGGGACAGGGAAGGGGACTGAAGCTTTCTTT. Protein: CASSLGTGKGTEAFF. Filled out from reference TRBV5-1 and TRBJ1-1, the complete variable domain reads KAGVTQTPRYLIKTRGQQVTLSCSPISGHRSVSWYQQTPGQGLQFLFEYFSETQRNKGNFPGRFSGRQFSNSRSEMNVSTLELGDSALYLCASSLGTGKGTEAFFGQGTRLTVV.

The V gene is TRBV18, the J gene TRBJ1-4; D gene ambiguous. The CDR3 covers 14 residues. The ends were cut back, 0 bases at V and 5 bases at J, with 7 bases in the middle. Germline CDR1 KGHSH, CDR2 LQKENI. CDR3: CASSPPPGNEKLFF. Written as DNA, the CDR3 is TGTGCCAGCTCACCACCGCCGGGGAATGAAAAACTGTTTTTT.

The V and J genes are TRBV5-1 and TRBJ2-7; no clear D. CDR3 length: 14 amino acids. V was cut by 0 bases and J by 4 bases, with 11 bases left in between. Germline V gene sequence: CDR1 SGHRS, CDR2 YFSETQ. The CDR3 protein is CASSLAPASYEQYF. The CDR3 region has the DNA TGCGCCAGCAGCTTGGCCCCGGCTTCTTACGAGCAGTACTTC. The full variable domain, completed using reference TRBV5-1 and TRBJ2-7, is KAGVTQTPRYLIKTRGQQVTLSCSPISGHRSVSWYQQTPGQGLQFLFEYFSETQRNKGNFPGRFSGRQFSNSRSEMNVSTLELGDSALYLCASSLAPASYEQYFGPGTRLTVT.

This chain uses TRBV27 with TRBJ2-7; D unclear. The CDR3 sequence is 14 residues long. Trimming shortened V by 4 bases and J by 0 bases, and 10 bases separated the two germline ends. Germline V CDR1 and CDR2: MNHEY, SMNVEV (reference sequence). The chain's CDR3 is CASSYLGISYEQYF. In DNA form, the CDR3 reads TGTGCCAGCAGTTATCTGGGGATCTCCTACGAGCAGTACTTC.

The rearrangement joins TRBV19 to TRBJ2-5; the match to TRBD2 covers 8 bases. Losses at the gene ends were 7 bases for V and 5 bases for J; bases not matched to a gene: 9. This CDR3 has 14 residues. CDR1 is LNHDA, CDR2 SQIVND, per germline (reference sequence). The CDR3 protein is CASKRENSGETQYF. The CDR3 nucleotides read TGTGCCAGTAAGCGGGAGAATTCTGGGGAGACCCAGTACTTC.

The rearrangement uses TRBV30 and TRBJ1-6, with unresolved D. The ends were cut back, 0 bases at V and 9 bases at J, with 9 bases in the middle. The CDR3 runs 13 residues. Germline V gene lookup returns CDR1 GTSNPN and CDR2 SVGIG (reference sequence). This CDR3 reads CAWSVQSFSPLHF. DNA of the CDR3: TGTGCCTGGAGTGTACAATCCTTTTCACCCCTCCACTTT.